This entry lists 4 T cell receptor beta chains sequenced from one sample in a study of blood T cell repertoires in COVID-19. Measured with immunoSEQ multiplex PCR; TCRdb has only the in-frame clones, and not every one. The data show hundreds of thousands of clones, 80% to 90% seen once. Source material: PBMCs or T cells enriched from blood (not recorded which). Receptors were obtained from a man between 18 and 29 years old who had recovered from COVID-19.

The chain combines TRBV7-9 with TRBJ1-2, with 8 positions matching TRBD1. Germline trimming cut 4 bases from V and 7 bases from J; bases unmatched to any gene: 5. CDR1 and CDR2 (germline): SEHNR, FQNEAQ (reference sequence). The CDR3 is 13 residues long. The CDR3 nucleotides read TGTGCCAGCAGCTCGAGACAGGGGCTTGGCTACACCTTC. This translates into CASSSRQGLGYTF. Supplemented by reference TRBV7-9 and TRBJ1-2, the full variable domain reads DTGVSQNPRHKITKRGQNVTFRCDPISEHNRLYWYRQTLGQGPEFLTYFQNEAQLEKSRLLSDRFSAERPKGSFSTLEIQRTEQGDSAMYLCASSSRQGLGYTFGSGTRLTVV.

This clone was recorded at least ten times. Distinct nucleotide sequences in the sample also encode this CDR3. The rearrangement links TRBV3-1 (or the pseudogene TRBV3-2) to TRBJ2-7, with 9 nucleotides matching TRBD1. Germline V gene sequence: CDR1 LGHDT, CDR2 YNNKEL (reference sequence). Trimming at V came to 3 bases and at J to 5 bases, leaving 8 bases not matched to a gene. This CDR3 has 15 amino acids. CDR3 loop: CASSQAGQGGHEQYF. The CDR3 DNA reads as TGTGCCAGCAGCCAGGCGGGACAGGGTGGGCACGAGCAGTACTTC.

J is TRBJ2-3 and V is TRBV27, with 8 bases identical to TRBD2. From germline, CDR1 is MNHEY and CDR2 SMNVEV (reference sequence). The CDR3 loop spans 16 amino acids. The J segment lost 2 bases and the V segment lost 3 bases, leaving 7 bases of the junction unmatched. The CDR3 reads CASSFERGSITDTQYF. CDR3 DNA sequence: TGTGCCAGCAGTTTCGAGCGGGGGAGCATCACAGATACGCAGTATTTT.

The chain is built from TRBV13 and TRBJ2-1; 7 nucleotides agree with TRBD2. Germline CDR1 and CDR2: PRHDT and FYEKMQ (reference sequence). Losses at the gene ends were 3 bases for V and 5 bases for J; bases not matched to a gene: 13. The CDR3 spans 17 residues. The CDR3 nucleotides are TGTGCCAGCAGCTTGAGACTCGGAGCGGGGAGACACAATGAGCAGTTCTTC. It is translated as CASSLRLGAGRHNEQFF.